The rows below give T cell receptor beta chains drawn from one sample of a study of identical twins. Each CDR3 protein gets one entry after TCRdb re-called the 5' RACE reads with MiXCR. The sample consists of 540,000 or so distinct CDR3 sequences, around 20% of them appearing once. The same specimen was also included in a second study, on yellow fever vaccine responses in identical twins.

The sample consisted of CD4+ T cells sorted from blood. The receptor set was obtained from a young woman in good health. The CDR3 runs from the conserved cysteine through the conserved F or W. The order of the fields is J gene, V gene, clone size, D gene, CDR3 protein, CDR3 DNA. A D gene is named only where the DNA matches it firmly. The size of a clone is reported for some rows only, either as once, few or many, or as a class for expanded clones.

TRBJ1-1	TRBV29-1	NA	NA	CSVEVTEAFF	TGCAGCGTGGAGGTCACTGAAGCTTTCTTT
TRBJ2-5	TRBV20-1	few	NA	CSAPIPGHRSRETQYF	TGCAGTGCCCCAATACCGGGACACCGAAGTCGAGAGACCCAGTACTTC
TRBJ2-1	TRBV4-2	few	TRBD2	CASSQEAGAFNEQFF	TGTGCCAGCAGCCAAGAAGCGGGGGCGTTCAATGAGCAGTTCTTC
TRBJ1-1	TRBV9	NA	TRBD1	CASSTPGGVDTEAFF	TGTGCCAGCAGCACCCCAGGGGGTGTAGACACTGAAGCTTTCTTT
TRBJ2-7	TRBV11-2	NA	NA	CASSLAVVPYEQYF	TGTGCCAGCAGCTTAGCTGTGGTACCCTACGAGCAGTACTTC
TRBJ2-3	TRBV24-1	once	NA	CATSDLGAGPKDTQYF	TGTGCCACCAGTGATTTGGGGGCAGGGCCGAAAGATACGCAGTATTTT
TRBJ2-3	TRBV20-1	NA	NA	CSGGVTDTQYF	TGCAGTGGAGGGGTCACAGATACGCAGTATTTT
TRBJ2-1	TRBV6-1	NA	NA	CASRPPGVNEQFF	TGTGCCAGCAGACCCCCCGGAGTTAATGAGCAGTTCTTC
TRBJ2-3	TRBV5-6	NA	NA	CASSLAGITQYF	TGTGCCAGCAGCTTGGCGGGGATTACGCAGTATTTT
TRBJ2-1	TRBV11-2	NA	TRBD2	CASSLRERDYNEQFF	TGTGCCAGCAGCTTAAGGGAGCGGGATTACAATGAGCAGTTCTTC
TRBJ2-1	TRBV10-3	few	NA	CAISVSGYNEQFF	TGTGCCATCAGTGTATCAGGATACAATGAGCAGTTCTTC
TRBJ2-2	TRBV10-3	NA	NA	CATTDRNTGELFF	TGTGCCACGACGGACAGAAACACCGGGGAGCTGTTTTTT
TRBJ1-1	TRBV20-1	NA	TRBD1	CSAREDRVSEAFF	TGCAGTGCTAGAGAAGACAGGGTTTCGGAAGCTTTCTTT
TRBJ2-2	TRBV6-1	few	NA	CASMPSGSGHTGELFF	TGTGCCAGCATGCCCTCTGGGTCAGGACACACCGGGGAGCTGTTTTTT
TRBJ2-1	TRBV7-9	few	TRBD2	CASKGSGYNEQFF	TGTGCCAGCAAGGGTAGCGGGTACAATGAGCAGTTCTTC
TRBJ2-3	TRBV7-9	NA	TRBD1	CASSPTRDRTTDTQYF	TGTGCCAGCAGCCCCACCCGGGACAGGACCACAGATACGCAGTATTTT
TRBJ2-3	TRBV4-1	few	NA	CASSQDLARADTQYF	TGCGCCAGCAGCCAAGATCTAGCGAGGGCAGATACGCAGTATTTT
TRBJ2-3	TRBV10-3	few	NA	CAISDVAKSTDTQYF	TGTGCCATCAGTGATGTGGCAAAAAGCACAGATACGCAGTATTTT
TRBJ2-1	TRBV20-1	NA	NA	CSARSLQGWNEQFF	TGCAGTGCTAGATCTCTCCAGGGGTGGAATGAGCAGTTCTTC
TRBJ2-7	TRBV6-1	NA	NA	CASRQTWTAAPYEQYF	TGTGCCAGCAGACAAACTTGGACGGCCGCCCCCTACGAGCAGTACTTC
TRBJ2-1	TRBV20-1	NA	TRBD2	CCAHPPSGGAGFNEQFF	TGCTGTGCTCACCCGCCTAGCGGGGGGGCCGGTTTCAATGAGCAGTTCTTC
TRBJ1-3	TRBV7-6	NA	NA	CASSLAARTVSGNTIYF	TGTGCCAGCAGCTTAGCTGCCAGGACAGTCTCTGGAAACACCATATATTTT
TRBJ2-3	TRBV20-1	NA	NA	CCARDLRSVNTDTQYF	TGCTGTGCTAGAGATCTTCGGTCGGTTAACACAGATACGCAGTATTTT